This T cell receptor beta chain was recorded in a study of memory CD4+ T cells and cytomegalovirus serostatus. Profiling relied on immunoSEQ multiplex PCR, and the TCRdb table lists in-frame clones only, not all of them. This sample has about 52,000 clones, with around 88% found just once. Single viable CD3+CD4+CD8-CD45RO+ cells were sorted as the memory CD4+ T cells. Positive selection with CD4 microbeads enriched total CD4+ T cells. The CDR3 covers 14 residues. V lost 5 bases and J 8 bases, leaving 16 bases between the germline ends. Germline V gene data show CDR1 as SGHAT and CDR2 as FQNNGV. The sequence was obtained from an adult in good health and CMV-seropositive. The sequenced material came from memory CD4+ T cells from blood. The chain joins TRBV11-2 to TRBJ2-1; D perhaps matches TRBD1 (6 bases). The CDR3 reads CASSVNRVVDEQFF. The CDR3, as DNA: TGTGCCAGCAGCGTTAACAGGGTAGTGGATGAGCAGTTCTTC.